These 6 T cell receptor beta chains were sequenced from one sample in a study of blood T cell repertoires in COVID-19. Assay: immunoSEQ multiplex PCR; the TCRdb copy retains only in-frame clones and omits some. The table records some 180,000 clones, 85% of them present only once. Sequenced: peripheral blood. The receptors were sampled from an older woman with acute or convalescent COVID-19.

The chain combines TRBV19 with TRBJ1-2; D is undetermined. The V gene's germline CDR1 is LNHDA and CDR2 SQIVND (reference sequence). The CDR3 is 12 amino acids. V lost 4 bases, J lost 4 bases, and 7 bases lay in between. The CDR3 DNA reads TGTGCCAGTAGTAGAGGGCCCTATGGCTACACCTTC. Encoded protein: CASSRGPYGYTF.

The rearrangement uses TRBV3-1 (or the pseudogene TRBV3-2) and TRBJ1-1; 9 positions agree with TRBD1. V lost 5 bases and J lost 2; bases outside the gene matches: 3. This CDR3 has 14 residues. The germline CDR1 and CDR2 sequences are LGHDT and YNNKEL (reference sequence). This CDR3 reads CASSWDRANTEAFF. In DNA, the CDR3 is TGTGCCAGCAGCTGGGACAGGGCTAACACTGAAGCTTTCTTT.

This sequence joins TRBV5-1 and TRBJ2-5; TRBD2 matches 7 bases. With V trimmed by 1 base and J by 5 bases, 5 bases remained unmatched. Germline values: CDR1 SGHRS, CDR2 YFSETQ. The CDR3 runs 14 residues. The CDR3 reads CASSLTSARETQYF. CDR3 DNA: TGCGCCAGCAGCTTGACTAGCGCGAGGGAGACCCAGTACTTC.

For the CDR3, the DNA is TGCGCCAGCAGCGCGGTTTCAGAAGTCTCTGGAAACACCATATATTTT. Protein: CASSAVSEVSGNTIYF. The rearrangement joins TRBV5-1 to TRBJ1-3; no clear D gene. Germline V gene data show CDR1 as SGHRS and CDR2 as YFSETQ. With 4 bases removed from V and 0 bases from J, the gap between germline ends came to 14 bases. The CDR3 runs to 16 residues.

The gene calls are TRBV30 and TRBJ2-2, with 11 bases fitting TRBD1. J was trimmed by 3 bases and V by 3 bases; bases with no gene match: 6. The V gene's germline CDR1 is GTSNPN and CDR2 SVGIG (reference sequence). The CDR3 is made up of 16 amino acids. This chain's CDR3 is CAWSRDRGMHTGELFF. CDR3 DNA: TGTGCCTGGAGCCGGGACAGGGGGATGCACACCGGGGAGCTGTTTTTT.

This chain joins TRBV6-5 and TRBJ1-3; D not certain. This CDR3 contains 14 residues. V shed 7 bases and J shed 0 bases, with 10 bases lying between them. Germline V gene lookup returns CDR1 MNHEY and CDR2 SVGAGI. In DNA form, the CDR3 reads TGTGCCAGCAAGATTTCCTACTCTGGAAACACCATATATTTT. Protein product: CASKISYSGNTIYF.